This T cell receptor beta chain was captured by sequencing in a study of response to subunit inactivated influenza vaccine. TCRdb used MiXCR to reprocess the RT-PCR reads, holding one entry per CDR3 protein. The sample comprises around 570,000 distinct CDR3 sequences, approximately 7.1% of which are singletons, and 10% to 15% rests with the top ten. This clonotype showed up many times. No antigen is known for it. Trimming cost V 0 bases and J 8 bases, with 8 bases left between them. The germline V gene encodes CDR1 LGHDT and CDR2 YNNKEL (reference sequence). The CDR3 is 13 amino acids. Study findings and constraints: Each seasonal flu vaccination may recruit only limited new T cells, authors suggested.

The input for sequencing was PBMCs from blood, taken around 2 years after vaccination. The chain uses TRBV3-1 and TRBJ2-1; D unclear. The clonotype was recovered from a man between 50 and 75 years old who received an inactivated influenza vaccine. This CDR3 reads CASSQDRKYEQFF. CDR3 DNA sequence: TGTGCCAGCAGCCAAGATCGTAAGTATGAGCAGTTCTTC.